This T cell receptor beta chain was recovered during a study of cytotoxic CD8 clonotypes in ibrutinib-treated CLL. In regard to this clone: What it binds is not known.

The CDR3 sequence is 11 residues long. Between the trimmed V and J ends, which lost 4 bases and 6 bases, there was a span of 7 bases. Germline CDR1 is MGHDK and CDR2 is SYGVNS. Findings and caveats of the study: Shared public clonotypes were rare, and on treatment they either got smaller or stayed the same.

Here immunoSEQ multiplex PCR was the method, and the copy in TCRdb shows in-frame clones only, minus some. The table records nearly 300,000 clones, approximately 76% of them present only once. Sequenced here: PBMCs, sampled at disease progression, from a patient treated with ibrutinib. The V call is TRBV25-1, the J call TRBJ2-7, with a weak D call TRBD1 (6 bases). This clonotype was sampled from a human donor with chronic lymphocytic leukemia. CDR3 bases: TGTGCCAGCAGTGGGGGGCCCGAGCAGTACTTC. It encodes CASSGGPEQYF.